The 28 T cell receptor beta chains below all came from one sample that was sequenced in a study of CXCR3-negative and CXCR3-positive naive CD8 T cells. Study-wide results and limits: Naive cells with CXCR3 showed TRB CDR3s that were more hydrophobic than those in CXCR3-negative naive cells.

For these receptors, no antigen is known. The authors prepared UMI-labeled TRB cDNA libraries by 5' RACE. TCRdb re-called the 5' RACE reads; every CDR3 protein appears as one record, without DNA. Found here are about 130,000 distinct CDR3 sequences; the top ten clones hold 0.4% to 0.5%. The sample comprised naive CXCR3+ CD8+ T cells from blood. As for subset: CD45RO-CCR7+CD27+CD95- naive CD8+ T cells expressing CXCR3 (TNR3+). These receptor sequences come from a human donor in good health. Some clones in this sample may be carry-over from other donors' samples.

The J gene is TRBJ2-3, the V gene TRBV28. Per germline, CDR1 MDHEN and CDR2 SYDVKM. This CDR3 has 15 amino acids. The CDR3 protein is CASSLRQESTDTQYF.

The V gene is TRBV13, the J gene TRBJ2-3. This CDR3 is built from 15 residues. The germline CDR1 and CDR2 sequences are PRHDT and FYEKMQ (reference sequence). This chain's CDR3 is CASSLVTSGTDTQYF.

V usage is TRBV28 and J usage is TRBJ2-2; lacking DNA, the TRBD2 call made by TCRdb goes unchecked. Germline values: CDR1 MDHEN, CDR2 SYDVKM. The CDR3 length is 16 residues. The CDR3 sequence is CASSVRRAENTGELFF.

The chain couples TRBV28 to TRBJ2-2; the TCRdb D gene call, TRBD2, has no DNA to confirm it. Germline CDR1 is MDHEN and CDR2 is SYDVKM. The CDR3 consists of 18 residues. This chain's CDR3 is CASSLTLAEGTNTGELFF.

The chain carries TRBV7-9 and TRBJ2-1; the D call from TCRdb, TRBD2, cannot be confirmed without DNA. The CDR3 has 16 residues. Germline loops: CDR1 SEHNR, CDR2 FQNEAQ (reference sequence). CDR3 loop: CASSLLGGPGGNEQFF. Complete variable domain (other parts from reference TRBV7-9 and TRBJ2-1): DTGVSQNPRHKITKRGQNVTFRCDPISEHNRLYWYRQTLGQGPEFLTYFQNEAQLEKSRLLSDRFSAERPKGSFSTLEIQRTEQGDSAMYLCASSLLGGPGGNEQFFGPGTRLTVL.

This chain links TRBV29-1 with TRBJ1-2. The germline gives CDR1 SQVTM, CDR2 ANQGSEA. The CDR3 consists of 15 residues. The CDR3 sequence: CSVEDPERVNYGYTF.

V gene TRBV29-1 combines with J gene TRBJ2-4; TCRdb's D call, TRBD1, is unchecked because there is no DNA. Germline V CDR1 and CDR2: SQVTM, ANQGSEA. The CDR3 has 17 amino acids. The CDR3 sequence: CSVEFWDTHLAKNIQYF.

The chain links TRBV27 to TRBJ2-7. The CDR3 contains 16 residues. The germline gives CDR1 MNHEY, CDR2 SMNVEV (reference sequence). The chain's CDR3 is CASSSDGTTDSYEQYF.

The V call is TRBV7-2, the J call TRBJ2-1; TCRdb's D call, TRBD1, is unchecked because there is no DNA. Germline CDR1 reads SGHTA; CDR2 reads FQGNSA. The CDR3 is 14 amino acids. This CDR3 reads CASSLGGQGYEQFF.

The CDR3 here is CATSRDLLVGSNEQFF. The gene calls are TRBV15 and TRBJ2-1; no DNA is available, so the TRBD2 call from TCRdb remains unchecked. The germline V gene encodes CDR1 LNHNV and CDR2 YYDKDF (reference sequence). The CDR3 extends over 16 amino acids.

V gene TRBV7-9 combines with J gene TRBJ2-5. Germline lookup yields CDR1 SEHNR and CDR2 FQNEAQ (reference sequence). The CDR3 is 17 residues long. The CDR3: CASSFFSYELEKETQYF.

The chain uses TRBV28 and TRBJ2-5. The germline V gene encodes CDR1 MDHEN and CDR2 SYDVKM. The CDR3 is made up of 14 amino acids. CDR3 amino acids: CASRSDIGQETQYF.

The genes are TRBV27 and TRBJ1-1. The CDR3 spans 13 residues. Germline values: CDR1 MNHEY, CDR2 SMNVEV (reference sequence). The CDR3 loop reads CASSWKGNTEAFF.

This chain's CDR3 is CASSVAADEQFF. The chain combines TRBV9 with TRBJ2-1. Germline V lookup: CDR1 SGDLS, CDR2 YYNGEE. The CDR3 contains 12 residues.

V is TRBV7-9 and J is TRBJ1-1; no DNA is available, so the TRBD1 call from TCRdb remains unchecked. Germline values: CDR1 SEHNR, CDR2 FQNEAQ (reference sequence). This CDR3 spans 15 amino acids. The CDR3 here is CASSSRADMNTEAFF.

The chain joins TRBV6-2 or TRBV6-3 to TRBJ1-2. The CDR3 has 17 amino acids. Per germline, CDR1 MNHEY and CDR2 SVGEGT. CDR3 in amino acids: CASSYSTVFIQDYGYTF.

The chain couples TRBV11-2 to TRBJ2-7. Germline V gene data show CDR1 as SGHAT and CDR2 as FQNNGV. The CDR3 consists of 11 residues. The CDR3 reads CASSLVWGQYF.

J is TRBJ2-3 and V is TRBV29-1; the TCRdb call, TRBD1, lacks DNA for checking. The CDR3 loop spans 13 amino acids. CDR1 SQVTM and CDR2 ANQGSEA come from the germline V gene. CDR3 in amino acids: CSSGGGSTDTQYF.

This chain's CDR3 is CASSLRQAGSYNEQFF. The chain employs TRBV11-3 and TRBJ2-1; TCRdb reports TRBD1, a call that lacks DNA to check it against. This CDR3 contains 16 residues. CDR1 and CDR2 from the germline V gene are SGHNT and YENEEA.

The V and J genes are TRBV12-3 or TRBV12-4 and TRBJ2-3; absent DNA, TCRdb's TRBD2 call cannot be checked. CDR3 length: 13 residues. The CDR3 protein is CASSPAGTDTQYF.

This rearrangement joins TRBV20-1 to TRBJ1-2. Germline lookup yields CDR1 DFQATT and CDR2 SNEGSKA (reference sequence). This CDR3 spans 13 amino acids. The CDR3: CSARVDGDYGYTF.

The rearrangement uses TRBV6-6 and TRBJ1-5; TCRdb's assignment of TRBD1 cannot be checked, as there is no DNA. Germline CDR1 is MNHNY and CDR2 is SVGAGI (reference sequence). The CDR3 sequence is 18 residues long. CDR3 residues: CASSYSGQGRGLGQPQHF.

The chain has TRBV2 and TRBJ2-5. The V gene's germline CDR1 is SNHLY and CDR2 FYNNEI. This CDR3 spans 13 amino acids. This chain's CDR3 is CASSDPFVETQYF.

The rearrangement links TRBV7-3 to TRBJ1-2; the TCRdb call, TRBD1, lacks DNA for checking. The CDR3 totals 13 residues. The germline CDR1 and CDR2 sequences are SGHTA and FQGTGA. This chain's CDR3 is CASSPGTGRSYTF.

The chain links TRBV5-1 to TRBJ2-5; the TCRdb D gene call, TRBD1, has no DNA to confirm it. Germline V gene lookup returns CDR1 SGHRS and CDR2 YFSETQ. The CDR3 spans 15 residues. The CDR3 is CASSLGTGKKETQYF.

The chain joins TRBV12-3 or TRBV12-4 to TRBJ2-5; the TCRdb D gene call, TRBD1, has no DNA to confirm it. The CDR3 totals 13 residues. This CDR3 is CASSDDRKETQYF.

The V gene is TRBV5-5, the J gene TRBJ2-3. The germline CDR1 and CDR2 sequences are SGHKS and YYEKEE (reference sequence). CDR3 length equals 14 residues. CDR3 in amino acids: CASSLAGTEDTQYF.

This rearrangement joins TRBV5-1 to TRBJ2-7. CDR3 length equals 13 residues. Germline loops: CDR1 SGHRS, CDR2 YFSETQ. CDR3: CASSLDVPYEQYF.